Below are 16 T cell receptor beta chains sequenced from a single sample in a study of response to subunit inactivated influenza vaccine. In TCRdb, the RT-PCR reads were re-called with MiXCR into one record per CDR3 protein. Of roughly 180,000 distinct CDR3 sequences listed, nearly 9.5% are singletons. The material was non-naive T cells sorted from PBMCs, obtained on the day of vaccination. The receptors originated from a man aged 45 to 65 who received an inactivated influenza vaccine.

Many counts were recorded for this clonotype. The junction departs from germline at one end; a sequencing error may be responsible. This chain joins TRBV6-2 or TRBV6-3 and TRBJ1-2, with TRBD1 matching 9 bases. The CDR3 length is 16 residues. Looked up from germline, CDR1 is MNHEY and CDR2 is SVGEGT. CDR3 bases: TGTGCCAGCAGCTACTCCCGGGACAGGGTTAAAGATGGCTACACCTTC. It yields the protein CASSYSRDRVKDGYTF.

The chain joins TRBV10-3 to TRBJ1-2; D may be TRBD1 (5 bases). V was pared by 2 bases and J by 4 bases, with 17 bases between. CDR1 is ENHRY, CDR2 SYGVKD, per germline. This CDR3 contains 16 residues. The CDR3 spells CAISERMLAGSYGYTF. In nucleotides, the CDR3 is TGTGCCATCAGTGAGAGGATGTTGGCAGGGAGCTATGGCTACACCTTC.

This clonotype was recorded many times. The rearrangement joins TRBV11-1 to TRBJ1-1; D possibly corresponds to TRBD1 (6 bases). The CDR3 length is 14 residues. CDR1 SGHAT and CDR2 FQDESV come from the germline V gene (reference sequence). V shed 6 bases and J shed 0 bases, with 11 bases lying between them. The CDR3 is CASSQQGMNTEAFF. The CDR3 DNA reads TGTGCCAGCAGTCAACAGGGTATGAACACTGAAGCTTTCTTT.

This clonotype has at least ten counts. The rearrangement links TRBV5-6 to TRBJ2-5; tentative D call: TRBD2 (5 bases). This CDR3 is 15 amino acids long. V lost 4 bases to trimming and J lost 2 bases, with 15 bases between them. Looked up from germline, CDR1 is SGHDT and CDR2 is YYEEEE. CDR3 protein: CASSPEASPQETQYF. CDR3 DNA sequence: TGTGCCAGCAGCCCCGAGGCTAGCCCTCAAGAGACCCAGTACTTC.

J is TRBJ1-2 and V is TRBV20-1; D may be TRBD1 (6 bases). V was clipped by 0 bases and J by 4 bases, with 21 bases between them. The V gene's germline CDR1 is DFQATT and CDR2 SNEGSKA (reference sequence). The CDR3 is 17 amino acids. CDR3 nucleotide sequence: TGCAGTGCTAGAGACCCGGCTTGGGGGGCCAAGGGCTATGGCTACACCTTC. This translates into CSARDPAWGAKGYGYTF.

This clonotype came up a few times. V usage is TRBV11-1 and J usage is TRBJ2-1; D not certain. The germline V gene has CDR1 SGHAT and CDR2 FQDESV (reference sequence). The CDR3 length is 14 residues. V lost 1 base, J lost 6 bases, and 10 bases lay in between. CDR3 nucleotides: TGTGCCAGCAGCTTAGGGCTAGGGCTCAATGAGCAGTTCTTC. As protein: CASSLGLGLNEQFF.

The chain carries TRBV11-2 and TRBJ2-3; D might be TRBD2 (5 bases). This CDR3 contains 13 residues. Deletions cut 5 bases from V and 5 bases from J, with 11 bases between. The germline CDR1 and CDR2 sequences are SGHAT and FQNNGV. The chain's CDR3 is CASSLWAGDTQYF. In DNA, the CDR3 is TGTGCCAGCAGCCTTTGGGCGGGAGATACGCAGTATTTT. Using reference TRBV11-2 and TRBJ2-3 for the parts outside the CDR3, the full variable domain is EAGVAQSPRYKIIEKRQSVAFWCNPISGHATLYWYQQILGQGPKLLIQFQNNGVVDDSQLPKDRFSAERLKGVDSTLKIQPAKLEDSAVYLCASSLWAGDTQYFGPGTRLTVL.

This clonotype was counted a few times. This chain connects TRBV5-6 to TRBJ2-7; tentative D call: TRBD2 (5 bases). The V gene's germline CDR1 is SGHDT and CDR2 YYEEEE. Trimming took off 5 bases at V and 0 bases at J, with 12 bases between the two ends. This CDR3 spans 14 amino acids. CDR3 protein: CASSRTGSSYEQYF. The DNA for the CDR3 is TGTGCCAGCAGTCGGACTGGCAGCTCCTACGAGCAGTACTTC.

This clonotype was detected only a few times. The junction departs from germline at one end; a sequencing error may be responsible. The gene calls are TRBV25-1 and TRBJ2-3; D not resolved. Germline-derived CDR1 and CDR2 are MGHDK and SYGVNS. The CDR3 has 9 amino acids. CDR3 protein: CASKDTQYF. The CDR3 nucleotides read TGTGCCAGCAAAGATACGCAGTATTTT. The whole variable domain, filled in from reference TRBV25-1 and TRBJ2-3, reads EADIYQTPRYLVIGTGKKITLECSQTMGHDKMYWYQQDPGMELHLIHYSYGVNSTEKGDLSSESTVSRIRTEHFPLTLESARPSHTSQYLCASKDTQYFGPGTRLTVL.

The table lists this clonotype with a few counts. Just one base apart from a much larger clone, this may be a read error. The chain carries TRBV5-6 and TRBJ2-1; 8 bases are a match to TRBD2. CDR3 length: 13 residues. After removal of 0 bases from V and 13 bases from J, the junction contained 6 bases not matched to a gene. Germline-derived CDR1 and CDR2 are SGHDT and YYEEEE. CDR3 sequence reads: CASSLGGTRDQFF. CDR3 DNA sequence: TGTGCCAGCAGCTTGGGCGGGACTAGGGATCAGTTCTTC.

There are a few counts of this clonotype. The chain combines TRBV19 with TRBJ1-5; D not resolved. The V and J ends lost 3 bases and 5 bases respectively, with 8 bases between them. This CDR3 has 13 residues. CDR1 is LNHDA and CDR2 is SQIVND in the germline V gene (reference sequence). As DNA, the CDR3 is TGTGCCAGTAGTATCCGGATGGATCAGCCCCAGCATTTT. Protein: CASSIRMDQPQHF.

The CDR3 DNA is TGTGCCAGCAGCAAACTAGCGGGGGGCACAGATACGCAGTATTTT. It encodes CASSKLAGGTDTQYF. The chain couples TRBV7-8 to TRBJ2-3; 11 bases line up with TRBD2. The CDR3 spans 15 residues. Germline assignment: CDR1 SGHVS and CDR2 FQNEAQ. The V segment lost 5 bases and the J segment 1 base; nucleotides outside the gene matches: 2.

This clonotype was seen ten or more times. V is TRBV11-2 and J is TRBJ1-1; maybe TRBD1 (5 bases). Trimming removed 3 bases from V and 9 bases from J, with 14 bases in between. The CDR3 loop spans 13 amino acids. The V gene's germline CDR1 is SGHAT and CDR2 FQNNGV. CDR3 region: CASSLGGMEKAFF. The CDR3 DNA sequence: TGTGCCAGCAGCTTGGGGGGAATGGAAAAAGCTTTCTTT.

In its sample, this clonotype was seen a few times. The chain uses TRBV20-1 and TRBJ1-1; D unclear. Germline CDR1 is DFQATT and CDR2 is SNEGSKA (reference sequence). Trimming stripped 3 bases from V and 3 bases from J, with 11 bases between. This CDR3 region has 13 residues. Here the CDR3 DNA reads TGCAGTGCTAGGGACGTAGAGGACACTGAAGCTTTCTTT. As protein: CSARDVEDTEAFF.

This clonotype was recorded a few times. The chain couples TRBV20-1 to TRBJ1-2; possibly TRBD1 for D (5 bases). The CDR3 loop spans 13 amino acids. Germline CDR1 and CDR2: DFQATT and SNEGSKA (reference sequence). V was pared by 3 bases and J by 7 bases, with 15 bases between. The CDR3 bases are TGCAGTGCTAGTGCAGGGTGGGATAGTGGCTACACCTTC. Encoded protein: CSASAGWDSGYTF.

This clonotype was observed at least ten times. This chain connects TRBV28 to TRBJ2-1, with a possible D match to TRBD1 (6 bases). V was cut by 8 bases and J by 9 bases, with 17 bases left in between. This CDR3 spans 13 amino acids. The germline V gene encodes CDR1 MDHEN and CDR2 SYDVKM. CDR3 amino acids: CASLAGTRGEQFF. The CDR3 DNA follows: TGTGCCAGCCTGGCCGGGACCAGGGGTGAGCAGTTCTTC.